These 24 T cell receptor beta chains share one sample of origin, sequenced in a study of beta chain features in type 1 diabetes. General observations from the study: In every one of the four CD4+ subsets, TCRB CDR3s were moderately but significantly shorter in Type 1 diabetes patients.

These TCRs are of unknown antigen specificity. All of the isolated RNA was reverse transcribed, so expressed TCRB transcripts were sequenced. The repertoire was sequenced with immunoSEQ multiplex PCR; TCRdb's copy has only in-frame clones and lacks some. This sample has more than 250,000 clones, with 20% found just once. Sample: naive CD4+ T cells from blood. Every receptor here comes from a middle-aged woman with type 1 diabetes.

In nucleotides, the CDR3 is TGTGCCAGCAGCGCCCGGACAGGGGACTACAATGAGCAGTTCTTC. It codes for CASSARTGDYNEQFF. The gene calls are TRBV9 and TRBJ2-1, with 9 bases that match TRBD1. Germline V CDR1 and CDR2: SGDLS, YYNGEE. The CDR3 loop spans 15 amino acids. The J segment lost 3 bases and the V segment lost 3 bases, leaving 4 bases of the junction unmatched. Full variable domain (missing parts from reference TRBV9 and TRBJ2-1): DSGVTQTPKHLITATGQRVTLRCSPRSGDLSVYWYQQSLDQGLQFLIQYYNGEERAKGNILERFSAQQFPDLHSELNLSSLELGDSALYFCASSARTGDYNEQFFGPGTRLTVL.

This sequence joins TRBV25-1 and TRBJ1-1, with D unclear. Trimming pared 6 bases from V and 6 bases from J, leaving 8 bases between. The CDR3 is 11 amino acids. CDR1 and CDR2 (germline): MGHDK, SYGVNS. CDR3 sequence (DNA): TGTGCCAGCAGCAACGCGGCTGAAGCTTTCTTT. Translating gives CASSNAAEAFF.

The genes are TRBV28 and TRBJ2-5, with TRBD1 matching 9 bases. Germline V lookup: CDR1 MDHEN, CDR2 SYDVKM. V was clipped by 6 bases and J by 7 bases; unmatched bases: 6. The CDR3 has 13 amino acids. In DNA, the CDR3 is TGTGCCAGCAGCCGGGACAGGGAGGGGACCCAGTACTTC. It yields the protein CASSRDREGTQYF.

CDR3 region: CASSAQGTGYF. The DNA for the CDR3 is TGTGCCAGCTCAGCCCAGGGGACAGGTTACTTC. The chain joins TRBV18 to TRBJ2-7, with 8 nucleotides matching TRBD1. The junction had 7 bases not matched to a gene; V was cut back by 5 bases and J by 13 bases. There are 11 residues in the CDR3. CDR1 is KGHSH, CDR2 LQKENI, per germline. Filled out from reference TRBV18 and TRBJ2-7, the complete variable domain reads NAGVMQNPRHLVRRRGQEARLRCSPMKGHSHVYWYRQLPEEGLKFMVYLQKENIIDESGMPKERFSAEFPKEGPSILRIQQVVRGDSAAYFCASSAQGTGYFGPGTRLTVT.

The V and J genes are TRBV29-1 and TRBJ1-2; 9 positions agree with TRBD1. CDR3 length: 14 residues. Losses at the gene ends were 6 bases for V and 4 bases for J; bases not matched to a gene: 9. CDR1 is SQVTM, CDR2 ANQGSEA, per germline. Written as DNA, the CDR3 is TGCAGCGTGGTGACAGGGGGGCCGGGCTATGGCTACACCTTC. Amino acids: CSVVTGGPGYGYTF.

This sequence joins TRBV27 and TRBJ2-5; 7 bases fit TRBD2. This CDR3 has 15 amino acids. CDR1 MNHEY and CDR2 SMNVEV come from the germline V gene (reference sequence). The junction had 11 bases not matched to a gene; V was cut back by 1 base and J by 9 bases. The CDR3 region has the DNA TGTGCCAGCAGTTTATGGTCTAGCGGTAGGGGAGCCCAGTACTTC. As protein: CASSLWSSGRGAQYF.

This clone has more than one count but fewer than ten. The chain employs TRBV7-3 and TRBJ2-3; 7 nucleotides agree with TRBD2. J lost 3 bases, V lost 2 bases, and 5 bases had no gene match. The CDR3 loop spans 15 amino acids. Germline V CDR1 and CDR2: SGHTA, FQGTGA. The CDR3 coding sequence is TGTGCCAGCAGCTTAGGGGGGGAGTTGACAGATACGCAGTATTTT. It codes for CASSLGGELTDTQYF.

This clone appeared a few times. J is TRBJ2-7 and V is TRBV5-1; 9 nucleotides align to TRBD2. V lost 0 bases to trimming and J lost 3 bases; unmatched junction nucleotides: 4. Per the germline V gene, CDR1 is SGHRS and CDR2 is YFSETQ. The CDR3 runs 15 residues. Written as DNA, the CDR3 is TGCGCCAGCAGCTTGGTAGCGGGAGTTAGCTACGAGCAGTACTTC. Amino acids: CASSLVAGVSYEQYF.

The rearrangement uses TRBV4-3 and TRBJ1-2; the match to TRBD1 covers 7 bases. The CDR3 runs to 16 residues. Germline CDR1 and CDR2: LGHNA and YSLEER. The trim removed 1 base at V and 0 bases at J, leaving 5 bases unmatched. The CDR3 protein is CASSQVTGAANYGYTF. The CDR3 DNA is TGCGCCAGCAGCCAAGTAACAGGGGCGGCTAACTATGGCTACACCTTC.

The chain has TRBV2 and TRBJ1-1, with no clear D. The CDR3 has 11 amino acids. CDR1 SNHLY and CDR2 FYNNEI come from the germline V gene. The V and J ends lost 8 bases and 3 bases respectively, with 7 bases between them. This CDR3 reads CASLRDTEAFF. The CDR3 DNA reads as TGTGCCAGCCTCCGGGACACTGAAGCTTTCTTT.

The chain joins TRBV4-3 to TRBJ2-5; the D gene is possibly TRBD2 (5 bases). CDR3 length equals 14 residues. Germline V gene lookup returns CDR1 LGHNA and CDR2 YSLEER. V was shortened by 0 bases and J by 2 bases, with 7 bases between the two germline ends. The CDR3 loop is CASSQDRRQETQYF. The DNA for the CDR3 is TGCGCCAGCAGCCAAGACAGGAGGCAAGAGACCCAGTACTTC.

This clone was seen a handful of times. V usage is TRBV4-3 and J usage is TRBJ1-2, with 8 bases lining up with TRBD1. The CDR3 sequence is 18 residues long. Germline V gene lookup returns CDR1 LGHNA and CDR2 YSLEER. The trim removed 0 bases at V and 6 bases at J, leaving 15 bases unmatched. The CDR3 region is CASSQDRGARGRSNGYTF. DNA for the CDR3: TGCGCCAGCAGCCAAGATAGGGGTGCCAGGGGGCGGTCGAATGGCTACACCTTC.

This clone was observed a handful of times. V and J are TRBV2 and TRBJ2-3; perhaps TRBD2 as D (5 bases). In germline, CDR1 is SNHLY, CDR2 FYNNEI. V was trimmed by 3 bases and J by 3 bases, leaving 10 bases between them. This CDR3 has 14 residues. The DNA of the CDR3 is TGTGCCAGCAGTGAGAGGGAGCGGACAGATACGCAGTATTTT. Its protein is CASSERERTDTQYF.

The rearrangement links TRBV9 to TRBJ2-7; D may be TRBD1 (6 bases). The germline gives CDR1 SGDLS, CDR2 YYNGEE. The CDR3 consists of 14 residues. Trimming left V 4 bases short and J 4 bases short, with 15 bases between. CDR3 residues: CASSPAPGEYEQYF. CDR3 DNA: TGTGCCAGCAGCCCCGCTCCAGGGGAATACGAGCAGTACTTC.

This clone was detected only a few times. This chain uses TRBV5-6 with TRBJ2-7, with D perhaps TRBD1 (5 bases). This CDR3 has 16 amino acids. Trimming removed 3 bases at V and 0 bases at J, with 16 bases between. Germline V gene data show CDR1 as SGHDT and CDR2 as YYEEEE. The CDR3 protein is CASSWTSLVGSYEQYF. The CDR3 bases are TGTGCCAGCAGCTGGACAAGTCTGGTCGGCTCCTACGAGCAGTACTTC.

The genes are TRBV7-7 and TRBJ2-1; 9 bases agree with TRBD2. The V gene end was trimmed by 4 bases and the J gene end by 2 bases; junction bases not matched to a gene: 3. The CDR3 runs 15 residues. The germline CDR1 and CDR2 sequences are SSHAT and FNYEAQ (reference sequence). The CDR3 sequence is CASSSIAGAYNEQFF. Here the CDR3 DNA reads TGTGCCAGCAGCTCGATAGCGGGAGCCTACAATGAGCAGTTCTTC.

This clone was detected only a few times. The rearrangement joins TRBV7-2 to TRBJ1-2; D remains ambiguous. The CDR3 sequence is 12 residues long. Deletions cut 1 base from V and 8 bases from J, with 8 bases between. Germline lookup yields CDR1 SGHTA and CDR2 FQGNSA. CDR3 nucleotide sequence: TGTGCCAGCAGCTTAGTGGGCCAGGGCTACACCTTC. This codes for CASSLVGQGYTF.

The chain has TRBV19 and TRBJ2-1, with TRBD1 matching 10 bases. CDR1 LNHDA and CDR2 SQIVND come from the germline V gene (reference sequence). J was trimmed by 7 bases and V by 1 base; bases with no gene match: 7. CDR3 size: 16 residues. Here the CDR3 reads CASSIVPGQGRNEQFF. The CDR3 nucleotides read TGTGCCAGTAGTATAGTGCCGGGACAGGGGCGGAATGAGCAGTTCTTC.

This clone was seen only a few times. The chain uses TRBV30 and TRBJ2-1; 9 bases map to TRBD2. Germline assignment: CDR1 GTSNPN and CDR2 SVGIG (reference sequence). The CDR3 runs 12 residues. V lost 1 base to trimming and J lost 8 bases; unmatched junction nucleotides: 0. In nucleotides, the CDR3 is TGTGCCTGGAGTGGACTAGCGGATGAGCAGTTCTTC. Encoded protein: CAWSGLADEQFF.

The chain couples TRBV5-1 to TRBJ2-1; 14 nucleotides agree with TRBD2. The germline CDR1 and CDR2 sequences are SGHRS and YFSETQ. J lost 6 bases, V lost 6 bases, and 5 bases had no gene match. This CDR3 has 15 amino acids. The CDR3 loop reads CASILTSGGANEQFF. The CDR3 nucleotides read TGCGCCAGCATCCTGACTAGCGGGGGGGCCAATGAGCAGTTCTTC.

The J gene is TRBJ1-2, the V gene TRBV9, with TRBD1 matching over 7 bases. J lost 0 bases, V lost 3 bases, and 2 bases had no gene match. The CDR3 length is 14 residues. Germline V gene sequence: CDR1 SGDLS, CDR2 YYNGEE. The CDR3 DNA sequence: TGTGCCAGCAGCGCGGGACAGACTAACTATGGCTACACCTTC. Amino acids: CASSAGQTNYGYTF. Complete variable domain (other parts from reference TRBV9 and TRBJ1-2): DSGVTQTPKHLITATGQRVTLRCSPRSGDLSVYWYQQSLDQGLQFLIQYYNGEERAKGNILERFSAQQFPDLHSELNLSSLELGDSALYFCASSAGQTNYGYTFGSGTRLTVV.

The chain has TRBV18 and TRBJ1-2, with D perhaps TRBD1 (5 bases). The V gene's germline CDR1 is KGHSH and CDR2 LQKENI. Trimming cost V 3 bases and J 5 bases, with 10 bases left between them. This CDR3 spans 13 amino acids. Here the CDR3 DNA reads TGTGCCAGCTCACCTGGCGGGGGATATGGCTACACCTTC. Its protein is CASSPGGGYGYTF.

V gene TRBV25-1 combines with J gene TRBJ2-5; possibly TRBD1 for D (7 bases). CDR1 is MGHDK, CDR2 SYGVNS, per germline. The CDR3 runs to 15 residues. Trimming took off 2 bases at V and 5 bases at J, with 15 bases between the two ends. In nucleotides, the CDR3 is TGTGCCAGCAGTGAAGTCGGCAGGGGGGATGAGACCCAGTACTTC. Encoded protein: CASSEVGRGDETQYF.

The sample holds a few counts of this clone. The chain carries TRBV4-1 and TRBJ1-1, with no clear D. The V and J ends lost 0 bases and 1 base respectively, with 12 bases between them. The CDR3 totals 16 residues. CDR1 and CDR2 (germline): MGHRA, YSYEKL. The CDR3 sequence is CASSQDLARRNTEAFF. The CDR3 region has the DNA TGCGCCAGCAGCCAAGATTTAGCGAGGAGGAACACTGAAGCTTTCTTT.